The source of this T cell receptor (beta chain) is a study of T-cell reconstitution after alpha-beta-depleted transplantation in children. The CDR3 is 13 amino acids. V shed 3 bases and J 4 bases; nucleotides not matched to a gene: 2. Germline assignment: CDR1 SGHRS and CDR2 YFSETQ. This clonotype was seen at least ten times. Unique molecular identifiers were built into the TCRbeta library. TCRdb redid the calling of the PCR reads with MiXCR, one entry per CDR3 protein. This sample has fewer than 550,000 distinct CDR3 sequences; approximately 10% occur once, and the top ten carry 13% to 15%. This receptor was taken from a female patient aged 2 to 10 who had a stem cell transplant for aplastic anemia, so the T cells may come from the graft donor. Sequenced here: PBMCs, mostly from graft donor cells, sampled 180 days after TCRalphabeta/CD19-depleted stem cell transplant. This chain connects TRBV5-1 to TRBJ2-7; 9 nucleotides match TRBD1. The DNA for the CDR3 is TGCGCCAGCAGCTCCGGACAGGGGTACGAGCAGTACTTC. It specifies CASSSGQGYEQYF.